This is a list of T cell receptor beta chains from one sample in a study of blood T cell repertoires in COVID-19. Assay used: immunoSEQ multiplex PCR; TCRdb lists only in-frame clones, some missing. The profile shows 95,000 to 110,000 clones, 90% to 95% of them singletons. Sample: peripheral blood. The receptors were gathered from a woman aged 30 to 39 with acute or convalescent COVID-19. CDR3s include the opening cysteine and the closing phenylalanine or tryptophan. Fields, in order: clone size, D gene, V gene, J gene, CDR3 protein, CDR3 DNA. A D gene is named only where the DNA matches it firmly. Size values are once, few and many counts, or a class for expanded clones, and some rows have none.

>.|TRBD1|TRBV7-8|TRBJ1-2
CASSGGTDQSKGGYTF
TGTGCCAGCAGCGGGGGGACAGATCAATCTAAGGGTGGCTACACCTTC
>.|.|TRBV6-4|TRBJ1-5
CASSDSPGSNQPQHF
TGTGCCAGCAGTGACTCGCCAGGAAGCAATCAGCCCCAGCATTTT
>.|TRBD2|TRBV15|TRBJ2-5
CATSRALGGGRAGETQYF
TGTGCCACCAGCAGAGCCCTGGGCGGAGGGAGGGCAGGAGAGACCCAGTACTTC
>once|TRBD2|TRBV24-1|TRBJ2-1
CATTDSGTSGYNEQFF
TGTGCCACCACCGACTCCGGGACTAGCGGCTACAATGAGCAGTTCTTC
>.|.|TRBV4-1|TRBJ1-1
CASSQDAAGVNTEAFF
TGCGCCAGCAGCCAAGATGCGGCAGGGGTGAACACTGAAGCTTTCTTT
>.|.|TRBV11-2|TRBJ2-7
CASSLDRGIHEQYF
TGTGCCAGCAGCTTAGATAGGGGGATCCACGAGCAGTACTTC
>.|TRBD2|TRBV6-2/TRBV6-3|TRBJ2-1
CASSLVGTRGRREQFF
TGTGCCAGCAGTTTAGTGGGGACTAGGGGACGTCGGGAGCAGTTCTTC
>.|TRBD1|TRBV10-2|TRBJ2-3
CASSEGTGGTDTQYF
TGCGCCAGCAGTGAAGGGACAGGGGGAACAGATACGCAGTATTTT
>.|TRBD1|TRBV29-1|TRBJ1-2
CSVLDRVPSMRGYTF
TGCAGCGTCCTTGACAGGGTCCCTTCTATGAGAGGCTACACCTTC
>.|.|TRBV9|TRBJ1-4
CAGDSQGPPNEKLFF
TGTGCCGGTGATTCTCAGGGGCCCCCTAATGAAAAACTGTTTTTT
>.|.|TRBV4-3|TRBJ1-1
CASSQVVQGTEAFF
TGCGCCAGCAGCCAAGTAGTTCAGGGGACTGAAGCTTTCTTT
>once|TRBD1|TRBV14|TRBJ2-7
CASSQDLQGHEQYF
TGTGCCAGCAGCCAAGACTTACAGGGGCACGAGCAGTACTTC
>.|.|TRBV19|TRBJ2-7
CASRTTGSEYYEQYF
TGTGCCAGTAGAACAACAGGGTCTGAGTACTACGAGCAGTACTTC
>.|.|TRBV2|TRBJ1-6
CASRGGYNSPLHF
TGTGCCAGCCGGGGGGGTTATAATTCACCCCTCCACTTT
>.|.|TRBV5-1|TRBJ1-2
CASSQDHRSQAGYTF
TGCGCCAGCAGCCAGGACCACAGGAGTCAGGCTGGCTACACCTTC
>.|TRBD1|TRBV30|TRBJ2-7
CAWTRDRGYEQYF
TGTGCCTGGACGAGGGACAGGGGATACGAGCAGTACTTC
>.|TRBD1|TRBV18|TRBJ1-1
CASSPRQGNTEAFF
TGTGCCAGCTCACCAAGACAGGGAAACACTGAAGCTTTCTTT
>.|TRBD2|TRBV10-3|TRBJ2-1
CAIRQSGRDEQFF
TGTGCCATCAGACAGAGCGGGAGGGATGAGCAGTTCTTC
>.|.|TRBV3-1/TRBV3-2|TRBJ1-3
CASSQGGQFSGNTIYF
TGTGCCAGCAGCCAAGGAGGACAGTTCTCTGGAAACACCATATATTTT
>.|TRBD2|TRBV4-3|TRBJ2-7
CASSQGGGSYEQYF
TGCGCCAGCAGCCAAGGGGGAGGGTCTTACGAGCAGTACTTC
>.|TRBD2|TRBV7-6|TRBJ2-1
CASSLSSGGSYNEQFF
TGTGCCAGCAGCTTATCTAGCGGGGGTTCCTACAATGAGCAGTTCTTC
>.|TRBD1|TRBV28|TRBJ1-2
CAIGTGGNYGYTF
TGTGCCATTGGGACAGGGGGGAACTATGGCTACACCTTC